This T cell receptor beta chain was found in a study of blood T cell repertoires in COVID-19. At the level of the study: Acute and convalescent COVID-19 samples came from the United States, Italy and Spain. Sources were T cells, B-cell-depleted T cells, or PBMCs; the material itself was cDNA or gDNA.

In the study's own analysis: The authors estimated nucleated cell counts from reference gene primer amplification. Assay: immunoSEQ multiplex PCR; the TCRdb copy retains only in-frame clones and omits some. D and trimming come from the DNA, and the V and J calls and clone size come from that table. The sample carries about 50,000 clones, approximately 88% recorded once. CDR1 is MNHEY, CDR2 SMNVEV, per germline (reference sequence). With 0 bases removed from V and 7 bases from J, the gap between germline ends came to 7 bases. This CDR3 is built from 12 residues. This clonotype originated in a human donor with active COVID-19. The donor label of this sample is uncertain. The rearrangement links TRBV27 to TRBJ2-7; no clear D. Sample: peripheral blood. The CDR3 DNA follows: TGTGCCAGCAGTTTATCCCCAGAAGAGCAGTACTTC. This encodes CASSLSPEEQYF.